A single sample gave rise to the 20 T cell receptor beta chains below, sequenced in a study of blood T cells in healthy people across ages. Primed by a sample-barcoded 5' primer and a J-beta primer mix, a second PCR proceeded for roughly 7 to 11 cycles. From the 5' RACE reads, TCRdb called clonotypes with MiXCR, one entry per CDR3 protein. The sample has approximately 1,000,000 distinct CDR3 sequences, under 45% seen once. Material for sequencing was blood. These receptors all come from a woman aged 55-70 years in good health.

CDR3 sequence (DNA): TGCGCCAGCAGCTTGGGGCCCGCACTAGCGGGAGGGTTATACAATGAGCAGTTCTTC. Amino acids: CASSLGPALAGGLYNEQFF. The rearrangement links TRBV5-1 to TRBJ2-1; TRBD2 agrees at 13 bases. The trim removed 0 bases at V and 4 bases at J, leaving 10 bases unmatched. The CDR3 is made up of 19 amino acids. Germline V gives CDR1 SGHRS, CDR2 YFSETQ.

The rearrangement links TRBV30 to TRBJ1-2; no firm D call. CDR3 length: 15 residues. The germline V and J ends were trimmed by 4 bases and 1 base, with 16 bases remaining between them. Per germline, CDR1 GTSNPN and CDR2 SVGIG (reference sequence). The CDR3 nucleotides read TGTGCCTGGACCTCCGGGCAGGAGATTAACTATGGCTACACCTTC. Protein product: CAWTSGQEINYGYTF.

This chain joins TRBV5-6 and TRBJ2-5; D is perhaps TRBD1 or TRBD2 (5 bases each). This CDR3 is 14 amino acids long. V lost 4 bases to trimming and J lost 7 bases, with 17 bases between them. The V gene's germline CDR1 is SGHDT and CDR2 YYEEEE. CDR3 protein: CASSHEGSSATQYF. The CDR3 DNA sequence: TGTGCCAGCAGCCACGAGGGGTCCTCTGCGACCCAGTACTTC.

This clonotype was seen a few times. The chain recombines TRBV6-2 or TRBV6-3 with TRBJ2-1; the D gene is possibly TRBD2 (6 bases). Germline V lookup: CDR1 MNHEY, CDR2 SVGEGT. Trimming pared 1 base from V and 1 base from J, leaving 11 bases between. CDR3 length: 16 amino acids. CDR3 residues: CASSYWSAGSYNEQFF. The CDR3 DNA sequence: TGTGCCAGCAGTTACTGGTCAGCGGGTTCCTACAATGAGCAGTTCTTC.

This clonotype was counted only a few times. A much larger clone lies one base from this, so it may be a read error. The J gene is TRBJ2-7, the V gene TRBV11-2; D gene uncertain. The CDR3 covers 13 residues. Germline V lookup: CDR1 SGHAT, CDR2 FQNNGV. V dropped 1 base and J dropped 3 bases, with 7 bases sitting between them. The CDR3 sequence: CASSLGWNYEQYF. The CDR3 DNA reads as TGTGCCAGCAGCTTAGGGTGGAACTACGAGCAGTACTTC.

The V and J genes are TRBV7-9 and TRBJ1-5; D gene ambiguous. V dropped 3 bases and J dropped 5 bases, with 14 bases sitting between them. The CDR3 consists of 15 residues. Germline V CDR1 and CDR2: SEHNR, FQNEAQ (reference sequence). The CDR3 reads CASSFSGWEDQPQHF. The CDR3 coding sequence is TGTGCCAGCAGCTTCTCAGGTTGGGAGGATCAGCCCCAGCATTTT.

In DNA, the CDR3 is TGCAGTGCTGGGGGACAGGGGAAGCCCCAGCATTTT. It is translated as CSAGGQGKPQHF. The chain couples TRBV20-1 to TRBJ1-5; 10 bases are shared with TRBD1. Germline CDR1 and CDR2: DFQATT and SNEGSKA (reference sequence). V shed 5 bases and J 8 bases; nucleotides not matched to a gene: 3. CDR3 length: 12 residues.

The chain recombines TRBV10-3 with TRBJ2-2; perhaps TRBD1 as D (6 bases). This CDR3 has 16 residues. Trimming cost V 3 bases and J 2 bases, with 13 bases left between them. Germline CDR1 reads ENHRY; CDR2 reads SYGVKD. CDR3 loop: CAISDSGRGNTGELFF. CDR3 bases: TGTGCCATCAGTGATTCCGGCAGGGGAAACACCGGGGAGCTGTTTTTT.

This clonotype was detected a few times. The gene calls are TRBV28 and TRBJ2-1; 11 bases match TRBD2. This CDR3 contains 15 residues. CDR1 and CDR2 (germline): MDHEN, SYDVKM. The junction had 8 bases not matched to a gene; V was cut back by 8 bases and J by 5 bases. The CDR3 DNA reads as TGTGCCAGCGGCGTAGCGGGAGGGAGGCACAATGAGCAGTTCTTC. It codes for CASGVAGGRHNEQFF.

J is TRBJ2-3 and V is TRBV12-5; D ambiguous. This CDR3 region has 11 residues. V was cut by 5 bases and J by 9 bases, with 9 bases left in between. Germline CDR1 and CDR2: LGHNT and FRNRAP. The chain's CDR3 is CASGLGVTQYF. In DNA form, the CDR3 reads TGTGCTAGTGGTCTAGGCGTCACGCAGTATTTT.

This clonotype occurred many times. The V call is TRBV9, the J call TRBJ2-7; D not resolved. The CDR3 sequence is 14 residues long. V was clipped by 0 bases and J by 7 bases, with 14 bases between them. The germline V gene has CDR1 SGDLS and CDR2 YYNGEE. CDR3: CASSVEPRRREQYF. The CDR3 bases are TGTGCCAGCAGCGTAGAACCACGTCGAAGGGAGCAGTACTTC.

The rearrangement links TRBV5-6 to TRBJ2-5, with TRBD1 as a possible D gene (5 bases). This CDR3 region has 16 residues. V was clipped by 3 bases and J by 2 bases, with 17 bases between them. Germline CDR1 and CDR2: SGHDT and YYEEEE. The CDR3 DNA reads TGTGCCAGCAGCTCCAAGACTTCCAGGGCTCAAGAGACCCAGTACTTC. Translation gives CASSSKTSRAQETQYF.

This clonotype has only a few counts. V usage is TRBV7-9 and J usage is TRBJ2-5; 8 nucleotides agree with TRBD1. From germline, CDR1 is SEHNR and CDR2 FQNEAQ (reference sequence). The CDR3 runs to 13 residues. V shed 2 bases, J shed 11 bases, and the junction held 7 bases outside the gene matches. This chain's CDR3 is CASSLSDRGEQYF. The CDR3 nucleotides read TGTGCCAGCAGCTTAAGCGACAGGGGTGAGCAGTACTTC.

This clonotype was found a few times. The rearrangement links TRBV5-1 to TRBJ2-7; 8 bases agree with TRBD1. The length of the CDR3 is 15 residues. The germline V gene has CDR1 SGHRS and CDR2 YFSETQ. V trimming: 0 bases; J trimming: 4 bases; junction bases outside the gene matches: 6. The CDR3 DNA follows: TGCGCCAGCAGCTTGGACGGACAGGGTTCGTACGAGCAGTACTTC. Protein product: CASSLDGQGSYEQYF.

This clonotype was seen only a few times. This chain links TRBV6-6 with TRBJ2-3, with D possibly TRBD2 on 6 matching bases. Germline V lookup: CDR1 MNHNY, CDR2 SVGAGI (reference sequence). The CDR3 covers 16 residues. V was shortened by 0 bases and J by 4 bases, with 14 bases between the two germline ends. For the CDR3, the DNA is TGTGCCAGCAGTTACTCGTTACTAGCTGGGGCAGATACGCAGTATTTT. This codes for CASSYSLLAGADTQYF.

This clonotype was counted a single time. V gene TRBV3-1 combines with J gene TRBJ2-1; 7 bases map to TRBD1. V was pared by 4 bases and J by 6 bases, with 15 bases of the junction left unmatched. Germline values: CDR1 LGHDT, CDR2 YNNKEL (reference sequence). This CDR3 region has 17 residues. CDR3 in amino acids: CASSRNKWTGGLNEQFF. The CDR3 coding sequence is TGTGCCAGCAGCCGCAACAAATGGACAGGTGGGCTCAATGAGCAGTTCTTC.

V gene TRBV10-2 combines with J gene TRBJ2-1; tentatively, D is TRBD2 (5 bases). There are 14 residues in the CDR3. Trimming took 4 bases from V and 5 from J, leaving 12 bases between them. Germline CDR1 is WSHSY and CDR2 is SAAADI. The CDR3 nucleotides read TGCGCCAGCAGTGTACTAGGAATACACAATGAGCAGTTCTTC. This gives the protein CASSVLGIHNEQFF.

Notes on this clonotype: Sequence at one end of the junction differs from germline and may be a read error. The CDR3 DNA is TGTACCAGCAGCTTAAATCTGGATACGCAGTATTTT. Protein: CTSSLNLDTQYF. V is TRBV7-8 and J is TRBJ2-3; D unclear. CDR3 size: 12 residues. Germline lookup yields CDR1 SGHVS and CDR2 FQNEAQ.

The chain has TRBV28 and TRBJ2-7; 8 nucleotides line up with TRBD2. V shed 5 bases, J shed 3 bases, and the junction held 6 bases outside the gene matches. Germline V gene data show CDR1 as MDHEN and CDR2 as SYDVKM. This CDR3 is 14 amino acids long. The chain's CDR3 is CASSPQRELYEQYF. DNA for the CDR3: TGTGCCAGCAGTCCCCAGCGGGAGCTCTACGAGCAGTACTTC.

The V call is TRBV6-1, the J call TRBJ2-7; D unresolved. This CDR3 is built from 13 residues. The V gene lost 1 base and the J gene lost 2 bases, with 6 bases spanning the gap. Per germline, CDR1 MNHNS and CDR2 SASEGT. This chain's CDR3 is CASSEVLTYEQYF. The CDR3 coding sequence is TGTGCCAGCAGTGAAGTCCTTACCTACGAGCAGTACTTC.